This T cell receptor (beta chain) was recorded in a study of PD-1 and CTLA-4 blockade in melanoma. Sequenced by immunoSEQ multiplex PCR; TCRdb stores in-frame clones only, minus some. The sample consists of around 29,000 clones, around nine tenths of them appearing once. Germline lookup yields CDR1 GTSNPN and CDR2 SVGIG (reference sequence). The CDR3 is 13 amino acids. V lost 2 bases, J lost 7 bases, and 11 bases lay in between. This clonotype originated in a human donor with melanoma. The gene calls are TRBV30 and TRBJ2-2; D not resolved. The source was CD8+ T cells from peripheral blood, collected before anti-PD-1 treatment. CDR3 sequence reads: CAWSPGKGGELFF. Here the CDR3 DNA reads TGTGCCTGGAGTCCTGGAAAAGGCGGGGAGCTGTTTTTT.